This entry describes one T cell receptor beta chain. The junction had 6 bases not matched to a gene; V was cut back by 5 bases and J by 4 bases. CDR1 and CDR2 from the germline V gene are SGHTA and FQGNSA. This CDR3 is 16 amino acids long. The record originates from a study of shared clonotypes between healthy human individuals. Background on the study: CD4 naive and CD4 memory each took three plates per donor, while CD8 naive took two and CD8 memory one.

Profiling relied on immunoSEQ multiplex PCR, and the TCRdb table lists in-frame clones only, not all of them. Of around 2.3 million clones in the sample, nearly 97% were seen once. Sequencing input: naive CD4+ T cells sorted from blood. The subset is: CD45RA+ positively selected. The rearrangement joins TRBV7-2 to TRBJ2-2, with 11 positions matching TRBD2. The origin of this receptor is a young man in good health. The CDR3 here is CASSLRLAGSTGELFF. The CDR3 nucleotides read TGTGCCAGCAGCCTGAGACTAGCGGGGAGCACCGGGGAGCTGTTTTTT.